These 7 T cell receptor beta chains originate from one sample sequenced in a study of Graves' ophthalmopathy and Graves' hyperthyroidism. RNA transcripts were the template, and TCR beta CDR3 regions were amplified from them. Amplification began with first-round RT-PCR using HTBI primers, then second-round multiplex PCR was performed. One entry per CDR3 protein results from TCRdb running MiXCR on the multiplex PCR reads. The sample consists of approximately 460,000 distinct CDR3 sequences, 13% to 15% of them appearing once. The source material was blood. Every receptor here comes from a woman in her twenties or thirties with Graves' ophthalmopathy.

This clonotype has a count of ten or more. The rearrangement uses TRBV6-2 or TRBV6-3 and TRBJ2-7, with D hard to call. Trimming left V 4 bases short and J 7 bases short, with 11 bases between. This CDR3 comprises 12 residues. Germline CDR1 is MNHEY and CDR2 is SVGEGT. The DNA of the CDR3 is TGTGCCAGCAGTTCAGCCCCGGTAGAGCAGTACTTC. This sequence encodes CASSSAPVEQYF.

This clonotype was seen many times. This sequence joins TRBV28 and TRBJ2-5, with D tentatively TRBD1 or TRBD2 (7 bases each). The CDR3 is 15 amino acids. V shed 6 bases and J shed 4 bases, with 18 bases lying between them. Germline loops: CDR1 MDHEN, CDR2 SYDVKM. The CDR3 protein is CASRTRGGTRETQYF. The DNA for the CDR3 is TGTGCCAGCAGAACCAGGGGGGGTACAAGAGAGACCCAGTACTTC.

The gene calls are TRBV20-1 and TRBJ2-7; 10 nucleotides match TRBD2. This CDR3 is built from 12 residues. Germline V gives CDR1 DFQATT, CDR2 SNEGSKA (reference sequence). As DNA, the CDR3 is TGCAGCTCTAGCGGGAGTATCAACGAGCAGTACTTC. This codes for CSSSGSINEQYF.

This clonotype appeared many times. The chain has TRBV12-3 or TRBV12-4 and TRBJ2-7, with TRBD2 matching 7 bases. This CDR3 spans 14 amino acids. Trimming at V came to 4 bases and at J to 0 bases, leaving 3 bases not matched to a gene. The CDR3 sequence is CASSSGGSSYEQYF. The CDR3 DNA follows: TGTGCCAGCAGTTCGGGGGGAAGCTCCTACGAGCAGTACTTC.

This clonotype was seen ten or more times. V and J are TRBV29-1 and TRBJ2-6; 9 nucleotides match TRBD1. V lost 4 bases to trimming and J lost 3 bases; unmatched junction nucleotides: 4. The CDR3 runs 15 residues. CDR1 SQVTM and CDR2 ANQGSEA come from the germline V gene. The CDR3 DNA sequence: TGCAGCGTTGGACAGGGGGACTTTGGGGCCAACGTCCTGACTTTC. Protein sequence: CSVGQGDFGANVLTF.

This clonotype was counted at least ten times. V usage is TRBV7-2 and J usage is TRBJ1-1; maybe TRBD1 (5 bases). Trimming left V 4 bases short and J 11 bases short, with 17 bases between. The V gene's germline CDR1 is SGHTA and CDR2 FQGNSA. The CDR3 contains 13 residues. The CDR3 sequence is CASSSSTGIRAFF. The CDR3 DNA reads TGTGCCAGCAGCTCAAGCACAGGTATCCGTGCTTTCTTT.

In its sample, this clonotype was seen a few times. This is likely a read error, given that the CDR3 carries no conserved phenylalanine or tryptophan at its end. The chain employs TRBV7-8 and TRBJ1-1; no clear D. The CDR3 covers 13 residues. With 6 bases removed from V and 4 bases from J, the gap between germline ends came to 12 bases. CDR1 is SGHVS, CDR2 FQNEAQ, per germline. The CDR3 region is CASRPYLGTEAFY. DNA of the CDR3: TGTGCCAGCAGGCCTTACCTAGGCACTGAAGCTTTCTAT.